One and the same sample provided the 6 T cell receptor beta chains below, sequenced in a study of blood T cells in healthy people across ages. Using a J-beta primer mix together with a sample-barcoded 5' primer, a second PCR was run for roughly 7 to 12 cycles. TCRdb processed the 5' RACE reads anew with MiXCR; each CDR3 protein has one entry. The top ten hold around 37% of the sample, which has hundreds of thousands of distinct CDR3 sequences, approximately 50% seen once. What was sequenced was blood. The receptor source for this set is a man in his fifties or sixties in good health.

The chain couples TRBV24-1 to TRBJ1-2; the match to TRBD1 covers 9 bases. CDR3 length equals 16 residues. Germline assignment: CDR1 KGHDR and CDR2 SFDVKD. V gave up 4 bases and J gave up 4 bases; unmatched junction bases: 9. CDR3 nucleotide sequence: TGTGCCACCAGTGACCGTGGACAGGGGCGACCCTATGGCTACACCTTC. It specifies CATSDRGQGRPYGYTF.

The chain uses TRBV10-3 and TRBJ2-7; no reliable D call. The V gene lost 0 bases and the J gene lost 2 bases, with 8 bases spanning the gap. The CDR3 has 14 amino acids. Germline-derived CDR1 and CDR2 are ENHRY and SYGVKD. CDR3 residues: CAISESAGTYEQYF. For the CDR3, the DNA is TGTGCCATCAGTGAGTCGGCAGGAACCTACGAGCAGTACTTC.

The genes are TRBV10-1 and TRBJ2-5; TRBD2 is a possible D gene (6 bases). Trimming took 3 bases from V and 5 from J, leaving 13 bases between them. The CDR3 runs to 14 residues. Germline V gene sequence: CDR1 WNHNN, CDR2 SYGVQD (reference sequence). This CDR3 is CASSEDPGRETQYF. In DNA, the CDR3 is TGCGCCAGCAGTGAAGACCCAGGGAGGGAGACCCAGTACTTC.

V gene TRBV11-2 combines with J gene TRBJ2-5, with TRBD2 matching over 7 bases. The CDR3 totals 12 residues. CDR1 is SGHAT and CDR2 is FQNNGV in the germline V gene. Unmatched junction bases numbered 8, after V lost 5 bases and J lost 11 bases. CDR3 in amino acids: CASSLIGREQYF. The CDR3 DNA sequence: TGTGCCAGCAGCCTAATTGGGAGGGAGCAGTACTTC.

The chain couples TRBV20-1 to TRBJ1-2; D possibly corresponds to TRBD1 (6 bases). Trimming pared 6 bases from V and 7 bases from J, leaving 18 bases between. CDR1 and CDR2 (germline): DFQATT, SNEGSKA (reference sequence). The CDR3 is 13 residues long. The CDR3 region is CSAPAGGWRGYTF. The CDR3 DNA reads as TGCAGTGCCCCAGCGGGGGGCTGGCGTGGCTACACCTTC.

The rearrangement joins TRBV18 to TRBJ2-5; D not certain. V dropped 0 bases and J dropped 3 bases, with 8 bases sitting between them. The CDR3 has 14 amino acids. The germline V gene encodes CDR1 KGHSH and CDR2 LQKENI. The CDR3: CASSPPGGEETQYF. The CDR3 nucleotides read TGTGCCAGCTCACCACCTGGTGGGGAAGAGACCCAGTACTTC.